This T cell receptor (beta chain) came from a study of T-cell memory formation after mild COVID-19. This CDR3 comprises 16 residues. The germline V gene encodes CDR1 WSHSY and CDR2 SAAADI. Unmatched junction bases numbered 10, after V lost 2 bases and J lost 6 bases. Whole-study results and caveats: Contracting clones from day 15 to 85 had balanced CD4/CD8; later expanders favoured CD4+.

TCRdb reprocessed the 5' RACE reads with MiXCR, giving one entry per CDR3 protein. The repertoire holds about 350,000 distinct CDR3 sequences, around 13% seen once, with 20% to 25% in the top ten. There are many counts of this clonotype. The antigen is undetermined. The clonotype originates from a man between 18 and 29 years old who had mild COVID-19 (a few samples of this study predate the infection). Cell type and time point are not known. The sample taken for sequencing was PBMCs or a T cell subset sorted from them (not recorded which). The chain couples TRBV10-2 to TRBJ1-2; TRBD1 matches 9 bases. For the CDR3, the DNA is TGCGCCAGCAGTGAGCCGACCGGGACAGGGACACATGGCTACACCTTC. Residues: CASSEPTGTGTHGYTF.